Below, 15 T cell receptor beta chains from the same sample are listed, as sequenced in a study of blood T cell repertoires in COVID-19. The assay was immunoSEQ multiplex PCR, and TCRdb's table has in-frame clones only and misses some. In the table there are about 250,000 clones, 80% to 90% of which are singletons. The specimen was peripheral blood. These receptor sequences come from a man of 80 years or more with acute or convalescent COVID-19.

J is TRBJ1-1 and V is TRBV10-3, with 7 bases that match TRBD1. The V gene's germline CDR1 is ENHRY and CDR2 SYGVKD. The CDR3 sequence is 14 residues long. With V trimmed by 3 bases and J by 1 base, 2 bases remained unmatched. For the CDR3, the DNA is TGTGCCATCAGTGAAGGGGACAGGAACACTGAAGCTTTCTTT. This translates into CAISEGDRNTEAFF.

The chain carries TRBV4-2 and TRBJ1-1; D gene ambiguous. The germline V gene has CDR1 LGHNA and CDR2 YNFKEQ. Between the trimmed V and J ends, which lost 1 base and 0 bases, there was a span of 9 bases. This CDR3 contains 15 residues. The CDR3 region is CASSQGAGMNTEAFF. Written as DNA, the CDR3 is TGTGCCAGCAGCCAAGGAGCAGGCATGAACACTGAAGCTTTCTTT.

This CDR3 reads CSGRTNEQFF. Written as DNA, the CDR3 is TGCAGCGGTAGGACAAATGAGCAGTTCTTC. The rearrangement uses TRBV29-1 and TRBJ2-1; maybe TRBD1 (5 bases). V dropped 7 bases and J dropped 7 bases, with 8 bases sitting between them. From germline, CDR1 is SQVTM and CDR2 ANQGSEA. The CDR3 spans 10 residues.

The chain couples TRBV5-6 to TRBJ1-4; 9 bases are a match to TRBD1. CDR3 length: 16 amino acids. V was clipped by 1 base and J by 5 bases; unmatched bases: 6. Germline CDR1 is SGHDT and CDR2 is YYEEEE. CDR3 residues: CASSLFEGQGNEKLFF. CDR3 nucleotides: TGTGCCAGCAGCTTGTTTGAAGGACAGGGGAATGAAAAACTGTTTTTT.

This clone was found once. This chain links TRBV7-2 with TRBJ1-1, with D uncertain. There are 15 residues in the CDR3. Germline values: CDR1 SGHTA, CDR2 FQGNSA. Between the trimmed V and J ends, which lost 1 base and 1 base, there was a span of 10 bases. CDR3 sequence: CASSLGLWRNTEAFF. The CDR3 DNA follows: TGTGCCAGCAGCTTAGGACTTTGGAGGAACACTGAAGCTTTCTTT.

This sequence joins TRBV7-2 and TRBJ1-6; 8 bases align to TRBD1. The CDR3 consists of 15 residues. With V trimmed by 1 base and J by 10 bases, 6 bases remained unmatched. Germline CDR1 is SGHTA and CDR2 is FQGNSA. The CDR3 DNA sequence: TGTGCCAGCAGCTTAGGGACAGGGTCCAAATCACCCCTCCACTTT. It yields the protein CASSLGTGSKSPLHF.

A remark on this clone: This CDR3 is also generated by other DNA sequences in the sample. CDR3 sequence: CASSPDSYGYTF. The CDR3 bases are TGTGCCAGCTCACCGGACAGCTATGGCTACACCTTC. This sequence joins TRBV18 and TRBJ1-2; weak D call: TRBD1 (6 bases). Trimming took off 3 bases at V and 4 bases at J, with 6 bases between the two ends. The germline gives CDR1 KGHSH, CDR2 LQKENI. CDR3 size: 12 residues. Together with reference TRBV18 and TRBJ1-2, the CDR3 gives the full variable domain: NAGVMQNPRHLVRRRGQEARLRCSPMKGHSHVYWYRQLPEEGLKFMVYLQKENIIDESGMPKERFSAEFPKEGPSILRIQQVVRGDSAAYFCASSPDSYGYTFGSGTRLTVV.

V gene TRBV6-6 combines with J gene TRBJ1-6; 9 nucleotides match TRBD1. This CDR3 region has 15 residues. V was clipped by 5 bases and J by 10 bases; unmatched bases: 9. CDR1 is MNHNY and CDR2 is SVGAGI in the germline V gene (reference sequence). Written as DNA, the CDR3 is TGTGCCAGCAGTCACGGACAGGGGTCGGGCTCACCCCTCCACTTT. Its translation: CASSHGQGSGSPLHF.

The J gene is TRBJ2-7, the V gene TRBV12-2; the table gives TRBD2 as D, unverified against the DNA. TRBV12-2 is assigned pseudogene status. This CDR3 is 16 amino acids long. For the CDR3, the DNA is TGTGCAAGTCGCTCGGTTCGGGTAGCGGGTTTCTACGAGCAGTACTTC. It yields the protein CASRSVRVAGFYEQYF.

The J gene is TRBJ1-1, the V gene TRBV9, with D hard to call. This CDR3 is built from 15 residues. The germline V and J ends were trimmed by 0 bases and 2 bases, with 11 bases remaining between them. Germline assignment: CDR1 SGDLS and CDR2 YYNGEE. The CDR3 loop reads CASSVGKQPNTEAFF. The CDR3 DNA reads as TGTGCCAGCAGCGTAGGAAAACAGCCAAACACTGAAGCTTTCTTT.

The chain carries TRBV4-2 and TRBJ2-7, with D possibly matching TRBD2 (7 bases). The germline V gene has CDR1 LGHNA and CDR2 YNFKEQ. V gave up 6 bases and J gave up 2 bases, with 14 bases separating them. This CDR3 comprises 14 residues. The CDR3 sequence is CASRNLGGAYEQYF. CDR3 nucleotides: TGTGCCAGCAGAAACTTAGGGGGGGCCTACGAGCAGTACTTC.

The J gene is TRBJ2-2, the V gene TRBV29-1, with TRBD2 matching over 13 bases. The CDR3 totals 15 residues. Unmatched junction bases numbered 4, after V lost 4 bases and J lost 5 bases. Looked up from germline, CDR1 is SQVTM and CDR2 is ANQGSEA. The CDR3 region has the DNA TGCAGCGTTGGGACTAGCGGGAGAGCGACCGGGGAGCTGTTTTTT. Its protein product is CSVGTSGRATGELFF.

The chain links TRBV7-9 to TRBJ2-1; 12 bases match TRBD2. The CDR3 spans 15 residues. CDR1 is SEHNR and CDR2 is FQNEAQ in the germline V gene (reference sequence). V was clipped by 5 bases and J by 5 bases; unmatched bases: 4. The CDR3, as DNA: TGTGCCAGCAGCCCCGGACTAGCGGGACACAATGAGCAGTTCTTC. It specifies CASSPGLAGHNEQFF.

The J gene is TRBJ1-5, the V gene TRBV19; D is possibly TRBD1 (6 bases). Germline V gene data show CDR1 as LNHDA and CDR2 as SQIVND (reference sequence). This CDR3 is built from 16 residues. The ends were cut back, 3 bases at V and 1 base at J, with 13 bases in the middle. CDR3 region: CASSIEGVRSNQPQHF. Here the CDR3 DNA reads TGTGCCAGTAGTATCGAGGGGGTTCGGAGCAATCAGCCCCAGCATTTT.

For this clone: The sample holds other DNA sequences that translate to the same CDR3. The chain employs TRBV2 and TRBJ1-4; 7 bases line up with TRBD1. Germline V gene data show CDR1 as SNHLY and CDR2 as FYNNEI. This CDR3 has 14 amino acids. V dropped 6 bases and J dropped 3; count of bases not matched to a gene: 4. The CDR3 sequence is CASRYGTANEKLFF. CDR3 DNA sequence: TGTGCCAGCAGGTACGGGACAGCTAATGAAAAACTGTTTTTT.